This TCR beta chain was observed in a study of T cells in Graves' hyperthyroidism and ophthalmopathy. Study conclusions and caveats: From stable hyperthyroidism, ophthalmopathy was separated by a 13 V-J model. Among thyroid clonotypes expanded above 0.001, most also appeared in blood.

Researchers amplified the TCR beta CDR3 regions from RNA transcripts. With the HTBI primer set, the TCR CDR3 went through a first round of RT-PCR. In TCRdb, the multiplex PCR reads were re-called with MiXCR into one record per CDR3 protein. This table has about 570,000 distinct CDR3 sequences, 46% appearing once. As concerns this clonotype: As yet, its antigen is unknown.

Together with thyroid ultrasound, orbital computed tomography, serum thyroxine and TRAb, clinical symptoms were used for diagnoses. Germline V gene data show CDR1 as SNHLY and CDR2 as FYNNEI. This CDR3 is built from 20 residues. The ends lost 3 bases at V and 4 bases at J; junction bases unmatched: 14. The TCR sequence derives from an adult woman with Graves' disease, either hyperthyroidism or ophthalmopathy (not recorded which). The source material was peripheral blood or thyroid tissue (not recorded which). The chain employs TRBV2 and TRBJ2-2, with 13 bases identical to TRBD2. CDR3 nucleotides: TGTGCCAGCAGTGAGCTCGACTTTACGACTAGCGGGAGGTTCACCGGGGAGCTGTTTTTT. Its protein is CASSELDFTTSGRFTGELFF. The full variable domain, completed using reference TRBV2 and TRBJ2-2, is EPEVTQTPSHQVTQMGQEVILRCVPISNHLYFYWYRQILGQKVEFLVSFYNNEISEKSEIFDDQFSVERPDGSNFTLKIRSTKLEDSAMYFCASSELDFTTSGRFTGELFFGEGSRLTVL.